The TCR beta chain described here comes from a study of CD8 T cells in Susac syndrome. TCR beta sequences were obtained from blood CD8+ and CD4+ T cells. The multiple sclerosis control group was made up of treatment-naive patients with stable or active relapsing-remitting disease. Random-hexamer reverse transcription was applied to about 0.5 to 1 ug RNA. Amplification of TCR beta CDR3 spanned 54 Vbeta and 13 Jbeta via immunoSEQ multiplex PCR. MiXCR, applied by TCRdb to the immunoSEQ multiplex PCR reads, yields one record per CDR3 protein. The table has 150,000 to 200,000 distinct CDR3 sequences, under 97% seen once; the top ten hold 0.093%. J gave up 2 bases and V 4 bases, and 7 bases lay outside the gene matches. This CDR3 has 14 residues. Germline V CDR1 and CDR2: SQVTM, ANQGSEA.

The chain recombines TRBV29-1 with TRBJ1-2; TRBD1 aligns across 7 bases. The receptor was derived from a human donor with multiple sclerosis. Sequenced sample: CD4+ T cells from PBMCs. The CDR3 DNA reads TGCAGCGTTGCTCCGGGACAGCGAAACTATGGCTACACCTTC. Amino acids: CSVAPGQRNYGYTF.